This entry lists 21 T cell receptor beta chains sequenced from one sample in a study of PD-L1 blockade in urothelial cancer (dated 2017 in TCRdb). The library was generated by the immunoSEQ multiplex PCR assay. Held by TCRdb, this immuneACCESS table contains in-frame sequences only and omits some clones. Under half of the omission traces to an unresolved V gene where checked; the cause of the rest is unknown. The sample profile shows over 75,000 clones; 70% to 90% of them were found once. The top ten constitute 0.85% to 1% of the sample. The time point label on this specimen signifies: pretreatment peripheral blood. Sequencing used PBMCs, obtained around atezolizumab (anti-PD-L1) treatment. The source of these receptors is a woman of 80 years or more with urothelial cancer.

This CDR3 is CASGTLGQNTGELFF. The CDR3 coding sequence is TGTGCCAGCGGAACCCTCGGACAGAACACCGGGGAGCTGTTTTTT. The V and J genes are TRBV28 and TRBJ2-2; possible D gene TRBD1, 5 bases. The CDR3 extends over 15 amino acids. CDR1 and CDR2 (germline): MDHEN, SYDVKM. V lost 8 bases to trimming and J lost 1 base, with 14 bases between them.

The chain links TRBV27 to TRBJ2-7; 14 bases are a match to TRBD2. V was pared by 6 bases and J by 2 bases, with 6 bases of the junction left unmatched. The CDR3 is made up of 16 amino acids. CDR1 is MNHEY and CDR2 is SMNVEV in the germline V gene (reference sequence). The CDR3 DNA is TGTGCCAGCAGCTTACGACTAGCGGGAGGGCCCTACGAGCAGTACTTC. Protein product: CASSLRLAGGPYEQYF.

This clone showed up just once. V usage is TRBV5-1 and J usage is TRBJ2-2; the D gene is possibly TRBD1 (6 bases). Per germline, CDR1 SGHRS and CDR2 YFSETQ. This CDR3 has 15 residues. V was trimmed by 1 base and J by 2 bases, leaving 9 bases between them. The CDR3 protein is CASSLNRANTGELFF. The CDR3, as DNA: TGCGCCAGCAGCTTGAACAGGGCAAACACCGGGGAGCTGTTTTTT.

The chain recombines TRBV28 with TRBJ2-7; 7 bases are shared with TRBD1. V was pared by 5 bases and J by 1 base, with 8 bases of the junction left unmatched. Germline CDR1 reads MDHEN; CDR2 reads SYDVKM. The length of the CDR3 is 15 residues. DNA of the CDR3: TGTGCCAGCAGTCCAGGGGGTCCGATGTCCTACGAGCAGTACTTC. Amino acids: CASSPGGPMSYEQYF.

This rearrangement joins TRBV5-4 to TRBJ1-2, with D possibly being TRBD1 (5 bases). This CDR3 is 13 amino acids long. Trimming pared 4 bases from V and 4 bases from J, leaving 11 bases between. CDR1 is SGHNT and CDR2 is YYREEE in the germline V gene (reference sequence). The CDR3 DNA reads as TGTGCCAGCAGCGGGGACGGGAGCTATGGCTACACCTTC. It encodes CASSGDGSYGYTF.

The V and J genes are TRBV6-4 and TRBJ2-1; 12 bases map to TRBD2. This CDR3 has 15 residues. The V gene end was trimmed by 6 bases and the J gene end by 8 bases; junction bases not matched to a gene: 8. Germline-derived CDR1 and CDR2 are MRHNA and SNTAGT. The CDR3 reads CASSLLAGGWDEQFF. CDR3 DNA: TGTGCCAGCAGCTTACTAGCGGGAGGATGGGATGAGCAGTTCTTC.

This clone was seen once. The chain employs TRBV5-1 and TRBJ1-4; possible D gene TRBD1, 5 bases. V was pared by 0 bases and J by 5 bases, with 11 bases between. CDR3 size: 15 residues. In germline, CDR1 is SGHRS, CDR2 YFSETQ. CDR3 DNA sequence: TGCGCCAGCAGCTTGGCCGGAGCAGGGAATGAAAAACTGTTTTTT. This encodes CASSLAGAGNEKLFF. Combining the CDR3 with reference TRBV5-1 and TRBJ1-4 gives the whole variable domain KAGVTQTPRYLIKTRGQQVTLSCSPISGHRSVSWYQQTPGQGLQFLFEYFSETQRNKGNFPGRFSGRQFSNSRSEMNVSTLELGDSALYLCASSLAGAGNEKLFFGSGTQLSVL.

The chain combines TRBV10-1 with TRBJ2-7; the match to TRBD1 covers 8 bases. The CDR3 is 15 residues long. V was clipped by 1 base and J by 3 bases; unmatched bases: 5. The germline gives CDR1 WNHNN, CDR2 SYGVQD (reference sequence). The CDR3: CASSEFGTGGYEQYF. The CDR3 region has the DNA TGCGCCAGCAGTGAGTTCGGGACAGGTGGCTACGAGCAGTACTTC.

V and J are TRBV4-2 and TRBJ2-1; 11 bases line up with TRBD2. Looked up from germline, CDR1 is LGHNA and CDR2 is YNFKEQ. The CDR3 loop spans 16 amino acids. The trim removed 0 bases at V and 7 bases at J, leaving 5 bases unmatched. CDR3 nucleotides: TGTGCCAGCAGCCAAGAGATAGCGGGAGGGACGAATGAGCAGTTCTTC. This sequence encodes CASSQEIAGGTNEQFF.

This sequence joins TRBV27 and TRBJ2-2, with 7 nucleotides matching TRBD2. V was pared by 4 bases and J by 3 bases, with 5 bases of the junction left unmatched. Looked up from germline, CDR1 is MNHEY and CDR2 is SMNVEV (reference sequence). The CDR3 length is 15 residues. DNA for the CDR3: TGTGCCAGCAGTTGGAGCGGGACTGACACCGGGGAGCTGTTTTTT. As protein: CASSWSGTDTGELFF.

The chain employs TRBV5-5 and TRBJ2-1; 12 bases map to TRBD2. The V gene's germline CDR1 is SGHKS and CDR2 YYEKEE (reference sequence). V lost 0 bases and J lost 6; bases outside the gene matches: 4. The CDR3 is 16 residues long. This CDR3 reads CASSLDPSGRANEQFF. The CDR3 nucleotides read TGTGCCAGCAGCTTGGATCCTAGCGGGAGGGCCAATGAGCAGTTCTTC.

This clone has just one count. The J gene is TRBJ2-4, the V gene TRBV19, with TRBD2 matching over 12 bases. The CDR3 is 20 amino acids. J gave up 0 bases and V 5 bases, and 14 bases lay outside the gene matches. CDR1 LNHDA and CDR2 SQIVND come from the germline V gene (reference sequence). The CDR3 here is CASSDTPSGRAEVAKNIQYF. For the CDR3, the DNA is TGTGCCAGTAGTGATACCCCTAGCGGGAGGGCCGAGGTAGCCAAAAACATTCAGTACTTC.

The gene calls are TRBV9 and TRBJ2-2; TRBD1 aligns across 10 bases. V dropped 0 bases and J dropped 3; count of bases not matched to a gene: 2. The CDR3 covers 16 residues. CDR1 is SGDLS and CDR2 is YYNGEE in the germline V gene. The DNA for the CDR3 is TGTGCCAGCAGCGTAGTGGGACAGGGGTACACCGGGGAGCTGTTTTTT. Residues: CASSVVGQGYTGELFF.

The CDR3 DNA reads as TGTGCCAGCAGCTTCTCGGGGAAGACCCAGTACTTC. It codes for CASSFSGKTQYF. The V gene is TRBV5-6, the J gene TRBJ2-5; the D gene is possibly TRBD2 (5 bases). The ends were cut back, 2 bases at V and 6 bases at J, with 8 bases in the middle. This CDR3 is 12 amino acids long. In germline, CDR1 is SGHDT, CDR2 YYEEEE. The full variable domain, with the rest looked up from reference TRBV5-6 and TRBJ2-5, is DAGVTQSPTHLIKTRGQQVTLRCSPKSGHDTVSWYQQALGQGPQFIFQYYEEEERQRGNFPDRFSGHQFPNYSSELNVNALLLGDSALYLCASSFSGKTQYFGPGTRLLVL.

The CDR3 loop is CASSVGTGPYNEQFF. CDR3 bases: TGTGCCAGCAGCGTAGGGACAGGCCCTTACAATGAGCAGTTCTTC. V usage is TRBV9 and J usage is TRBJ2-1; 7 positions agree with TRBD1. From germline, CDR1 is SGDLS and CDR2 YYNGEE. Germline trimming cut 0 bases from V and 4 bases from J; bases unmatched to any gene: 4. CDR3 length equals 15 residues.

This clone appeared once. This chain uses TRBV15 with TRBJ2-2; 12 nucleotides match TRBD2. The CDR3 runs to 15 residues. V lost 2 bases and J lost 5; bases outside the gene matches: 0. In germline, CDR1 is LNHNV, CDR2 YYDKDF (reference sequence). CDR3 loop: CATSRLAGGTGELFF. The CDR3 DNA sequence: TGTGCCACCAGCAGACTAGCGGGAGGGACCGGGGAGCTGTTTTTT.

This chain links TRBV7-9 with TRBJ2-7; maybe TRBD1 (6 bases). Germline V gene lookup returns CDR1 SEHNR and CDR2 FQNEAQ (reference sequence). Trimming left V 5 bases short and J 8 bases short, with 13 bases between. CDR3 size: 12 residues. CDR3 region: CASSPLGAQQYF. In nucleotides, the CDR3 is TGTGCCAGCAGCCCACTGGGGGCTCAGCAGTACTTC. The full variable domain, in which reference TRBV7-9 and TRBJ2-7 provide the parts outside the CDR3, is DTGVSQNPRHKITKRGQNVTFRCDPISEHNRLYWYRQTLGQGPEFLTYFQNEAQLEKSRLLSDRFSAERPKGSFSTLEIQRTEQGDSAMYLCASSPLGAQQYFGPGTRLTVT.

This sequence joins TRBV30 and TRBJ1-2; a weak D match, TRBD1 (5 bases). CDR3 length equals 11 residues. Germline CDR1 GTSNPN, CDR2 SVGIG (reference sequence). The V and J ends lost 4 bases and 8 bases respectively, with 11 bases between them. The CDR3 loop reads CAWTGLGGYTF. The DNA of the CDR3 is TGTGCCTGGACGGGACTGGGAGGCTACACCTTC. Variable domain in full (rest from reference TRBV30 and TRBJ1-2): SQTIHQWPATLVQPVGSPLSLECTVEGTSNPNLYWYRQAAGRGLQLLFYSVGIGQISSEVPQNLSASRPQDRQFILSSKKLLLSDSGFYLCAWTGLGGYTFGSGTRLTVV.

This clone was counted only a few times. J is TRBJ2-1 and V is TRBV9, with 7 nucleotides matching TRBD2. The germline CDR1 and CDR2 sequences are SGDLS and YYNGEE. V dropped 3 bases and J dropped 7; count of bases not matched to a gene: 7. The CDR3 consists of 14 residues. In nucleotides, the CDR3 is TGTGCCAGCAGCGATGGGGGAGGGCCGAATGAGCAGTTCTTC. Protein sequence: CASSDGGGPNEQFF.

The chain links TRBV5-4 to TRBJ1-1; D uncertain. The CDR3 is made up of 13 amino acids. Trimming removed 1 base from V and 10 bases from J, with 14 bases in between. From germline, CDR1 is SGHNT and CDR2 YYREEE (reference sequence). Written as DNA, the CDR3 is TGTGCCAGCAGCTTGTCCGGGGTGGTGGGAGCTTTCTTT. This sequence encodes CASSLSGVVGAFF. The variable domain in full, with the rest retrieved from reference TRBV5-4 and TRBJ1-1, is ETGVTQSPTHLIKTRGQQVTLRCSSQSGHNTVSWYQQALGQGPQFIFQYYREEENGRGNFPPRFSGLQFPNYSSELNVNALELDDSALYLCASSLSGVVGAFFGQGTRLTVV.

The V call is TRBV30, the J call TRBJ1-2; 8 bases are a match to TRBD1. Germline V lookup: CDR1 GTSNPN, CDR2 SVGIG (reference sequence). The CDR3 totals 12 residues. V dropped 8 bases and J dropped 4; count of bases not matched to a gene: 6. The CDR3 protein is CAAQGEGYGYTF. The CDR3 bases are TGTGCCGCACAGGGGGAAGGCTATGGCTACACCTTC.